The rows below give T cell receptor beta chains drawn from one sample of a study of blood T cell repertoires in COVID-19. Measured with immunoSEQ multiplex PCR; TCRdb has only the in-frame clones, and not every one. The sample lists about 220,000 clones, about 80% seen once, with 2% to 2.5% in the top ten. The sequenced material came from peripheral blood. The receptors stem from a woman aged 55-70 years with acute or convalescent COVID-19. The CDR3 runs from the conserved cysteine through the conserved F or W. A D gene is named only where the DNA matches it firmly. The size field is filled for only some rows; it gives once, few, many or a size class.

clone size	V gene	J gene	D gene	CDR3 DNA	CDR3 protein
.	TRBV2	TRBJ2-7	.	TGTGCCAGCAGTGGTGGGCTAGCGAACAGCTACGAGCAGTACTTC	CASSGGLANSYEQYF
.	TRBV23-1	TRBJ2-3	TRBD2	TGCGCCAGCAGTCAAGTGGGTCTAGCGGGGGGTCGACGCACAGATACGCAGTATTTT	CASSQVGLAGGRRTDTQYF
.	TRBV4-1	TRBJ1-4	TRBD1	TGCGCCAGCAGCCAAGAGGTCAGGGGGTCTCTCGTCCAATTGTTTTTT	CASSQEVRGSLVQLFF
.	TRBV3-1/TRBV3-2	TRBJ1-3	.	TGTGCCAGCAGCCAAGACCTATTCTCTGGAAACACCATATATTTT	CASSQDLFSGNTIYF
.	TRBV5-6	TRBJ2-6	.	TGTGCCAGCACCCTCGGGGTAGTCTTTGGGGCCAACGTCCTGACTTTC	CASTLGVVFGANVLTF
few	TRBV9	TRBJ1-1	TRBD1	TGTGCCAGCAGCGTGTCTACAGGGGGCCCGGGTGAAGCTTTCTTT	CASSVSTGGPGEAFF
.	TRBV28	TRBJ1-2	.	TGTGCCAGCAGTAAGGACACCTCCGATGGCTACACCTTC	CASSKDTSDGYTF
once	TRBV6-1	TRBJ2-1	.	TGTGCCAGCAGTGTTGCCTACAGGGCTGCCTTCGATGAGCAGTTCTTC	CASSVAYRAAFDEQFF
.	TRBV5-1	TRBJ2-7	TRBD2	TGCGCCAGCAGCCCCATGCGGGGGAATTACGAGCAGTACTTC	CASSPMRGNYEQYF
few	TRBV2	TRBJ1-1	.	TGTGCCAGCGGGCTGGGGGGATCCACTGAAGCTTTCTTT	CASGLGGSTEAFF
.	TRBV29-1	TRBJ1-1	.	TGCAGCACCTCCCCCGCCGCCAGGGGCACTGAAGCTTTCTTT	CSTSPAARGTEAFF
.	TRBV9	TRBJ1-3	.	TGTGCCAGCAGCGTAGACCCCTTCGAGGGCTTAGGGCTTGGAAACACCATATATTTT	CASSVDPFEGLGLGNTIYF
.	TRBV5-4	TRBJ1-3	TRBD1	TGTGCCAGCAGCGCCAACAGGGGGAACACCATATATTTT	CASSANRGNTIYF
.	TRBV3-1/TRBV3-2	TRBJ2-1	.	TGTGCCAGCAGCAGGGGTGCGAGCTCCTACAATGAGCAGTTCTTC	CASSRGASSYNEQFF
.	TRBV7-3	TRBJ2-5	.	TGTGCCAGCAGCTTAGGGGGCCGTGGAGAGACCCAGTACTTC	CASSLGGRGETQYF
.	TRBV4-1	TRBJ2-1	TRBD2	TGCGCCAGCAGCCAAGTATTACCGGGACTAGCGAACCCCAATGAGCAGTTCTTC	CASSQVLPGLANPNEQFF
once	TRBV4-2	TRBJ2-3	.	TGTGCCAGCAGCCAAGAGTGGCAGGGTAACACAGATACGCAGTATTTT	CASSQEWQGNTDTQYF
.	TRBV4-1	TRBJ1-1	.	TGCGCCAGCAGCCAAGTTAGGGCGGGGACTGAAGCTTTCTTT	CASSQVRAGTEAFF
.	TRBV7-9	TRBJ2-7	TRBD2	TGTGCCAGCAGCTTAGGACTAGCCCCCAGCGAGCAGTACTTC	CASSLGLAPSEQYF
once	TRBV4-2	TRBJ1-2	.	TGTGCCAGCAGCCAATTATTCAAAGACACGGACAAAGTTAACTATGGCTACACCTTC	CASSQLFKDTDKVNYGYTF
.	TRBV5-4	TRBJ2-7	.	TGTGCCAGCAGCTTGCAACAGGGTTACGAGCAGTACTTC	CASSLQQGYEQYF
.	TRBV24-1	TRBJ2-3	.	TGTGCCACCAGTGATGATCAGGGCCTAACTGGGGATACGCAGTATTTT	CATSDDQGLTGDTQYF
.	TRBV9	TRBJ1-1	.	TGTGCCAGCAGCCAGACAGTTAACACTGAAGCTTTCTTT	CASSQTVNTEAFF
few	TRBV5-6	TRBJ2-3	.	TGTGCCAGCAGCTACCTTGGGGCTTTTGGCACAGATACGCAGTATTTT	CASSYLGAFGTDTQYF
.	TRBV5-6	TRBJ1-6	TRBD1	TGTGCCAGCAGCGTACTCCGGGACAGGGGGTATAATTCACCCCTCCACTTT	CASSVLRDRGYNSPLHF
.	TRBV5-6	TRBJ2-5	TRBD2	TGTGCCAGCAGCTTGGCGGTAGCGGGGGACCAAGAGACCCAGTACTTC	CASSLAVAGDQETQYF
.	TRBV7-9	TRBJ1-2	TRBD1	TGTGCCAGCAGCTTAGCGGACAGGCATGGCTACACCTTC	CASSLADRHGYTF
.	TRBV6-1	TRBJ1-2	.	TGTGCCAGCAGTGAAGCCGGGTCGAGGGTTCATGGCTACACCTTC	CASSEAGSRVHGYTF
once	TRBV19	TRBJ1-5	.	TGTGCCAGTAGGGAAACAGGTTATCAGCCCCAGCATTTT	CASRETGYQPQHF
few	TRBV12-3/TRBV12-4	TRBJ1-5	.	TGTGCCAGCAGTTTCTTCAATCAGCCCCAGCATTTT	CASSFFNQPQHF
.	TRBV5-1	TRBJ1-2	TRBD1	TGCGCCAGCAGCCGCGGGACAGAAAGACTCTATGGCTACACCTTC	CASSRGTERLYGYTF
.	TRBV2	TRBJ1-6	.	TGTGCCAGCAACAAACAGGGCGCCTATAATTCACCCCTCCACTTT	CASNKQGAYNSPLHF
once	TRBV4-2	TRBJ2-7	TRBD1	TGTGCCAGCAGCCAACGCTTCGGGACAGGGAGGAGGGAGCAGTACTTC	CASSQRFGTGRREQYF
few	TRBV7-9	TRBJ2-7	.	TGTGCCAGCAGCTTAGAAGGGGGTAGCTCCTACGAGCAGTACTTC	CASSLEGGSSYEQYF
.	TRBV5-1	TRBJ2-7	.	TGCGCCAGCAGCTTTCCGGGGTTCGAGCAGTACTTC	CASSFPGFEQYF
.	TRBV4-2	TRBJ1-2	TRBD1	TGTGCCAGCAGCCAGGACCGACAGGGGAGAGGTGGCTACACCTTC	CASSQDRQGRGGYTF
.	TRBV5-1	TRBJ2-5	TRBD1	TGCGCCAGCAGCCTAACAGGGGGACTGGGGGAGACCCAGTACTTC	CASSLTGGLGETQYF
.	TRBV3-1/TRBV3-2	TRBJ1-2	.	TGTGCCAGCAGCCAATTCGGGGGAGGCGGCTACACCTTC	CASSQFGGGGYTF
.	TRBV19	TRBJ1-2	.	TGTGCCAGTAGTATATTCGGGTCAGGGATTGGCTACACCTTC	CASSIFGSGIGYTF
.	TRBV15	TRBJ2-5	.	TGTGCCACCAGCAGAGATCGACAGGAGTGGGAGACCCAGTACTTC	CATSRDRQEWETQYF
.	TRBV6-2/TRBV6-3	TRBJ1-6	TRBD1	TGTGCCAGCAGTTTGTCGACAGGGGGCGGAAATTCACCCCTCCACTTT	CASSLSTGGGNSPLHF
once	TRBV15	TRBJ1-2	.	TGTGCCACCAGCAGTTTCAATGCAGGCTATGGCTACACCTTC	CATSSFNAGYGYTF
.	TRBV2	TRBJ2-1	.	TGTGCCAGCAGTCCCGACCTCAGGACCTACAATGAGCAGTTCTTC	CASSPDLRTYNEQFF
few	TRBV12-3/TRBV12-4	TRBJ2-7	.	TGTGCCAGCTCCTCGTCCTACGAGCAGTACTTC	CASSSSYEQYF
.	TRBV18	TRBJ2-5	.	TGTGCCAGCTCAGGGGACATTCAAGAGACCCAGTACTTC	CASSGDIQETQYF